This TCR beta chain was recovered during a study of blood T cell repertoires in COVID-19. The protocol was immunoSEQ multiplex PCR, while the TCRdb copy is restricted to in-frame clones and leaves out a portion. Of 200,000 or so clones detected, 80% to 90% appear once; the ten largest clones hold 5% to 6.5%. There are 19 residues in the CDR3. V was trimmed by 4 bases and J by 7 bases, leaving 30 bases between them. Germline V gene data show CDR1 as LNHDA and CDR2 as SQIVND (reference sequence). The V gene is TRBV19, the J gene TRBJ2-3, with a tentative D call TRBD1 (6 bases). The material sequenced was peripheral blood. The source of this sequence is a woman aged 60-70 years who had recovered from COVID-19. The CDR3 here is CASSKGQIQQGRWVYTQYF. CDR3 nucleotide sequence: TGTGCCAGTAGTAAGGGACAAATCCAACAGGGTCGCTGGGTGTATACGCAGTATTTT.